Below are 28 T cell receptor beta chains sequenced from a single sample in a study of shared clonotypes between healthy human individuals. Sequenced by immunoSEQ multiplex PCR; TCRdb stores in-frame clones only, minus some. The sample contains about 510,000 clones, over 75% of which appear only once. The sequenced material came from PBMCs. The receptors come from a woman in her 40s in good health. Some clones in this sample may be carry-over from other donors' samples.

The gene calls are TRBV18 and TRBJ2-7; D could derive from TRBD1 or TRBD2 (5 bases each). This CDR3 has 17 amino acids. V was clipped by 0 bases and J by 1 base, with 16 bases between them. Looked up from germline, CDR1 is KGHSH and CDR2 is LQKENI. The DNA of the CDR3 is TGTGCCAGCTCACCACCGCCCGGGGCACCGGGATCCTACGAGCAGTACTTC. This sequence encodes CASSPPPGAPGSYEQYF.

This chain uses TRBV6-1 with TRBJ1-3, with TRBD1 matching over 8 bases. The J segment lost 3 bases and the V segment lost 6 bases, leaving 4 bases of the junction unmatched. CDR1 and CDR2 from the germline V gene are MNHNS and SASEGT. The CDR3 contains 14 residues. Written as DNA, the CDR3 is TGTGCCAGCAGCCAAGACAGGGGTGGAAACACCATATATTTT. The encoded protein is CASSQDRGGNTIYF.

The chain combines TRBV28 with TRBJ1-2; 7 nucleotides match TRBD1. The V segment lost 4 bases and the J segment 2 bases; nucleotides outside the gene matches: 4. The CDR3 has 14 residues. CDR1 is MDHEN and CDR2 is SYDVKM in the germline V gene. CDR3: CASSSDRRNYGYTF. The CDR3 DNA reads TGTGCCAGCAGTTCGGACAGGCGGAACTATGGCTACACCTTC.

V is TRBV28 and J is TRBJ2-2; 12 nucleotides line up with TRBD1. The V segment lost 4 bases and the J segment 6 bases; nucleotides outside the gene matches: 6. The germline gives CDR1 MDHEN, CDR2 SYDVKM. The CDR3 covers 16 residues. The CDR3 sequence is CASSSPGQGAAGELFF. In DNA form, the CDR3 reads TGTGCCAGCAGTTCGCCGGGACAGGGGGCGGCCGGGGAGCTGTTTTTT.

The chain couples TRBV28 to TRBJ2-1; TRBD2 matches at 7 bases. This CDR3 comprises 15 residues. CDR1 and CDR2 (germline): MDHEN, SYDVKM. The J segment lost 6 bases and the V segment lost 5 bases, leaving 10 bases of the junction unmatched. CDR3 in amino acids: CASSPPGGSPNEQFF. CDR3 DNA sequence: TGTGCCAGCAGTCCCCCCGGCGGGAGCCCCAATGAGCAGTTCTTC.

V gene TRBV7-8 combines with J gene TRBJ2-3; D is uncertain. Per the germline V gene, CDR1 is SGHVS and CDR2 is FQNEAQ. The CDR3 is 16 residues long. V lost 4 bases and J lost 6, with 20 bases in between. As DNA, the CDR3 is TGTGCCAGCAGCTCGCACACAGCGCACACACTTGATACGCAGTATTTT. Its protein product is CASSSHTAHTLDTQYF.

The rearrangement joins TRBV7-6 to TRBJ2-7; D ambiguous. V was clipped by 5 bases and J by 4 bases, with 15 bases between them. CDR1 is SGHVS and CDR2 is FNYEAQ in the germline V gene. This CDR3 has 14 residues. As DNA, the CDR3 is TGTGCCAGCAGCCCGTCCTACCTAGGGTACGAGCAGTACTTC. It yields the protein CASSPSYLGYEQYF.

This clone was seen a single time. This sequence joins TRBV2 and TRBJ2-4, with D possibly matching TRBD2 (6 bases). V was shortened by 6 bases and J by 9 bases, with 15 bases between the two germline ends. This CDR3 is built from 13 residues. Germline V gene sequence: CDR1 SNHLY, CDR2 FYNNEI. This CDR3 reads CASSGLALGIQYF. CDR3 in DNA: TGTGCCAGCAGCGGGCTAGCGTTGGGCATTCAGTACTTC.

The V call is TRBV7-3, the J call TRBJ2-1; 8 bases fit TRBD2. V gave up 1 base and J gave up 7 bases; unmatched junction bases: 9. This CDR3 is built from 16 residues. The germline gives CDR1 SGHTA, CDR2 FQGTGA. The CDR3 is CASSLMRAGAGNEQFF. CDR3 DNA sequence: TGTGCCAGCAGCTTAATGAGAGCGGGAGCGGGGAATGAGCAGTTCTTC.

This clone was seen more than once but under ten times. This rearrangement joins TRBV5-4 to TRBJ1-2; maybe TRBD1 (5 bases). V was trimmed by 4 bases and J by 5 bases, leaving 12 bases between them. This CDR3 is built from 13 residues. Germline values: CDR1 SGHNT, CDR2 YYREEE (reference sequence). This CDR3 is CASSGGRMYGYTF. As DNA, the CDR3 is TGTGCCAGCAGCGGGGGACGGATGTATGGCTACACCTTC.

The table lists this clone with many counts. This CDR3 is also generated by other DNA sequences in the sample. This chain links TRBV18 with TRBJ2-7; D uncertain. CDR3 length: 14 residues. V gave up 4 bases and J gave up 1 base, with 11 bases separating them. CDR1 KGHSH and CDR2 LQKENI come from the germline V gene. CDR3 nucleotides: TGTGCCAGCTCACAGGAAGACGGATCCTACGAGCAGTACTTC. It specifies CASSQEDGSYEQYF. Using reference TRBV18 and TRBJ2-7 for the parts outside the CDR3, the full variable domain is NAGVMQNPRHLVRRRGQEARLRCSPMKGHSHVYWYRQLPEEGLKFMVYLQKENIIDESGMPKERFSAEFPKEGPSILRIQQVVRGDSAAYFCASSQEDGSYEQYFGPGTRLTVT.

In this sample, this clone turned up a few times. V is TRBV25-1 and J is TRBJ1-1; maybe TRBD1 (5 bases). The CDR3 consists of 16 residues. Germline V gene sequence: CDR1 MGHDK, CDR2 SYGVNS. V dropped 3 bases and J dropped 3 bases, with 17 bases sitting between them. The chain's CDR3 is CASSDNSAGWDTEAFF. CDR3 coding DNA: TGTGCCAGCAGTGATAATTCGGCAGGGTGGGACACTGAAGCTTTCTTT. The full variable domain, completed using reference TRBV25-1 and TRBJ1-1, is EADIYQTPRYLVIGTGKKITLECSQTMGHDKMYWYQQDPGMELHLIHYSYGVNSTEKGDLSSESTVSRIRTEHFPLTLESARPSHTSQYLCASSDNSAGWDTEAFFGQGTRLTVV.

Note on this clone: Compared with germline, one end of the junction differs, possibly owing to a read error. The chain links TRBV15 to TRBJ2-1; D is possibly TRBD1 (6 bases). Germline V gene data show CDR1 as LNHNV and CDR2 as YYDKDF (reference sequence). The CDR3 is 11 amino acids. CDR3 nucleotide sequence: TGTGCCACAAGCAAGGGGGATGAGCAGTTCTTC. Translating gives CATSKGDEQFF.

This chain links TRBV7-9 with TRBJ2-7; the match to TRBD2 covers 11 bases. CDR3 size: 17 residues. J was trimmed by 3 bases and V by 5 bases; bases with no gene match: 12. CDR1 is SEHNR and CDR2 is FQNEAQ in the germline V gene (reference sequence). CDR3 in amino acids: CASSIRTGTSGGYEQYF. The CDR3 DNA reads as TGTGCCAGCAGCATACGAACAGGGACTAGCGGAGGCTACGAGCAGTACTTC.

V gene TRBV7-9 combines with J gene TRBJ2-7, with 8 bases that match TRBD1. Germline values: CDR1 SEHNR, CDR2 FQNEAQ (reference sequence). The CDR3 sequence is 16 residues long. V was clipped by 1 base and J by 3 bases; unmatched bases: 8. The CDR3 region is CASSLVITGGNYEQYF. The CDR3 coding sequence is TGTGCCAGCAGCTTAGTTATTACAGGGGGTAACTACGAGCAGTACTTC.

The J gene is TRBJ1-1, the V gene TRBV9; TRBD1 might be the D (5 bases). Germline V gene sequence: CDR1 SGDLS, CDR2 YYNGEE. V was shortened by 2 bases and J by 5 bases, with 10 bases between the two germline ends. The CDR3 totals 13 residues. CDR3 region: CASSVDEGTEAFF. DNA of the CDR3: TGTGCCAGCAGCGTTGATGAGGGGACTGAAGCTTTCTTT.

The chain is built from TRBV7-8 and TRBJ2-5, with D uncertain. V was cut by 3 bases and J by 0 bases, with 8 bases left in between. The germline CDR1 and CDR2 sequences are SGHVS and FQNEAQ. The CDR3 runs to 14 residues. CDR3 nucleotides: TGTGCCAGCAGCTTTACAGTCTACCAAGAGACCCAGTACTTC. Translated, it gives CASSFTVYQETQYF.

CDR3 sequence: CASTKGTGSNEQFF. The CDR3 region has the DNA TGTGCCAGCACCAAAGGGACAGGGAGTAATGAGCAGTTCTTC. This chain joins TRBV11-3 and TRBJ2-1, with 9 bases fitting TRBD1. The germline CDR1 and CDR2 sequences are SGHNT and YENEEA. The junction had 8 bases not matched to a gene; V was cut back by 7 bases and J by 7 bases. CDR3 length: 14 residues.

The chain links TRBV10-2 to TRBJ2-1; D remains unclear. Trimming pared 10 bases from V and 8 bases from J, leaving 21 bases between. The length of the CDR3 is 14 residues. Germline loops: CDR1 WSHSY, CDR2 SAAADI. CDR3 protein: CATLRATSPDEQFF. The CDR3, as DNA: TGCGCCACCCTCCGGGCGACCAGCCCCGATGAGCAGTTCTTC.

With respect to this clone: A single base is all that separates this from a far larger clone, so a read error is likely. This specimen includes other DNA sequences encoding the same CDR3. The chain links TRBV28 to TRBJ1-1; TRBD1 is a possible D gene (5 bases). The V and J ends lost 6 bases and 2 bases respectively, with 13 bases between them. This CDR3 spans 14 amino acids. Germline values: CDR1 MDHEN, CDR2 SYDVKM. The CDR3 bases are TGTGCCAGCAGGGTGGGGCAGACCAACACTGAAGCTTTCTTT. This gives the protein CASRVGQTNTEAFF.

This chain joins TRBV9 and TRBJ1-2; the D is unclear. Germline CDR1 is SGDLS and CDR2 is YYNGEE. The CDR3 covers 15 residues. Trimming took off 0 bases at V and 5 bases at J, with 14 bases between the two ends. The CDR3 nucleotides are TGTGCCAGCAGCGTAGAGGTCGCAGAATCTTATGGCTACACCTTC. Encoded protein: CASSVEVAESYGYTF.

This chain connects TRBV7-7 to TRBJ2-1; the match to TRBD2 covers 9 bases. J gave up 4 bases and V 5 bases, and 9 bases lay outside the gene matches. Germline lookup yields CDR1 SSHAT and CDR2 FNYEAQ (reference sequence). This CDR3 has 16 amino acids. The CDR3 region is CASSPSGAGGYNEQFF. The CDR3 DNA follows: TGTGCCAGCAGCCCTAGTGGGGCGGGAGGGTACAATGAGCAGTTCTTC.

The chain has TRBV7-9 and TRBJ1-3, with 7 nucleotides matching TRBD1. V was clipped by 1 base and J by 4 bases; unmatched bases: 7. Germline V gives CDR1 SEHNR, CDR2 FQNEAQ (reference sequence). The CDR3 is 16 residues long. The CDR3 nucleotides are TGTGCCAGCAGCTTAGGCCGCGACAGGGAGGGAAACACCATATATTTT. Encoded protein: CASSLGRDREGNTIYF.

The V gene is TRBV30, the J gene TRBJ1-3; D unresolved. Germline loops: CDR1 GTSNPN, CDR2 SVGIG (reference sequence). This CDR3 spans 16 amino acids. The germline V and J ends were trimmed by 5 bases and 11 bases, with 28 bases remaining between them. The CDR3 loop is CAWSSPRRGLRRAIYF. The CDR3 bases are TGTGCCTGGTCCTCCCCCCGCAGAGGTTTAAGAAGGGCCATATATTTT.

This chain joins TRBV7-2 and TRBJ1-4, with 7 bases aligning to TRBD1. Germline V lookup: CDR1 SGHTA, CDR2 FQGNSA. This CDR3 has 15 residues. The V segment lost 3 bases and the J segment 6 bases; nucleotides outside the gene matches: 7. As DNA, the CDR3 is TGTGCCAGCAGCTTTAGGGGGCGTATTGATGAAAAACTGTTTTTT. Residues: CASSFRGRIDEKLFF.

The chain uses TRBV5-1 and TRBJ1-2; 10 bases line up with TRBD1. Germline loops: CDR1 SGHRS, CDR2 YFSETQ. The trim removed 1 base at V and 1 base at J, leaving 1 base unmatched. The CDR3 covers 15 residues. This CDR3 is CASSLRDRGNYGYTF. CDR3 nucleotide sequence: TGCGCCAGCAGCTTGAGGGACAGGGGTAACTATGGCTACACCTTC. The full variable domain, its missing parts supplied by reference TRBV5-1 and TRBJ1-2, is KAGVTQTPRYLIKTRGQQVTLSCSPISGHRSVSWYQQTPGQGLQFLFEYFSETQRNKGNFPGRFSGRQFSNSRSEMNVSTLELGDSALYLCASSLRDRGNYGYTFGSGTRLTVV.

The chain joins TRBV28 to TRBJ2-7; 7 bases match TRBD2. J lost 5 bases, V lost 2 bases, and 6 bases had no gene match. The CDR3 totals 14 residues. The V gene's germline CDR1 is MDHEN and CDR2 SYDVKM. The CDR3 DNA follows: TGTGCCAGCAGTTTAACGGGAGGTTTTGACGAGCAGTACTTC. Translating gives CASSLTGGFDEQYF.

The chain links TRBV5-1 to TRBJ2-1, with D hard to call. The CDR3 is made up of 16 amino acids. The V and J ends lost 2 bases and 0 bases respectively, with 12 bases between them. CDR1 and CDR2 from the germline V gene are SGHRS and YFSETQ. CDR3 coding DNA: TGCGCCAGCAGCTTCACCTCTTTGAGCTCCTACAATGAGCAGTTCTTC. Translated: CASSFTSLSSYNEQFF.